There are a few counts of the clone carrying this T cell receptor beta chain. CDR1 is SQVTM, CDR2 ANQGSEA, per germline. This CDR3 comprises 18 residues. V was trimmed by 5 bases and J by 4 bases, leaving 27 bases between them. A single record per CDR3 protein comes from TCRdb applying MiXCR to the RT-PCR reads. The sample shows some 960,000 distinct CDR3 sequences, more than 15% of them seen only once. The entry originates in a study of patients and donors after allogeneic stem cell transplantation. The TCR comes from a human donor who was either an allogeneic HSCT recipient or a stem cell or donor lymphocyte infusion donor (not recorded which). It is not recorded whose cells these are; they may come from a transplant donor. Sequenced sample: blood, either unsorted or a sorted T cell fraction (not recorded which). J is TRBJ2-1 and V is TRBV29-1; D possibly corresponds to TRBD2 (6 bases). The CDR3 loop is CSVSRATRVADLYNEQFF. The CDR3 DNA follows: TGCAGCGTTAGTCGCGCAACTAGAGTAGCGGACCTTTACAATGAGCAGTTCTTC.